The 24 T cell receptor beta chains below come from one sample, sequenced in a study of OX40 agonist ivuxolimab in advanced cancers. Produced via immunoSEQ multiplex PCR; TCRdb's table is partial and in-frame only. Of approximately 21,000 clones in the sample, about 80% were seen once. Sample: CD4+ or CD8+ T cells sorted from blood, taken in a trial of the OX40 agonist ivuxolimab. All receptors derive from an adult with an advanced solid tumor such as melanoma, head and neck, liver or kidney cancer.

The chain couples TRBV7-9 to TRBJ2-3; D remains unclear. This CDR3 spans 14 amino acids. V lost 5 bases to trimming and J lost 0 bases, with 9 bases between them. The germline gives CDR1 SEHNR, CDR2 FQNEAQ (reference sequence). CDR3 sequence: CASSAGLSTDTQYF. The CDR3 coding sequence is TGTGCCAGCAGCGCCGGGTTAAGCACAGATACGCAGTATTTT.

The rearrangement joins TRBV5-8 to TRBJ2-3, with D unclear. The CDR3 has 12 residues. Trimming left V 1 base short and J 2 bases short, with 2 bases between. CDR1 is SGHTS and CDR2 is YDEGEE in the germline V gene. CDR3 residues: CASSLYTDTQYF. CDR3 nucleotides: TGTGCCAGCAGCTTGTACACAGATACGCAGTATTTT. The full variable domain, with the rest looked up from reference TRBV5-8 and TRBJ2-3, is EAGVTQSPTHLIKTRGQQATLRCSPISGHTSVYWYQQALGLGLQFLLWYDEGEERNRGNFPPRFSGRQFPNYSSELNVNALELEDSALYLCASSLYTDTQYFGPGTRLTVL.

This clone is judged medium-sized (0.01 to 0.1%). This chain connects TRBV6-5 to TRBJ1-5; D might be TRBD1 (6 bases). The ends were cut back, 6 bases at V and 2 bases at J, with 11 bases in the middle. Germline CDR1 and CDR2: MNHEY and SVGAGI. The CDR3 contains 14 residues. This CDR3 is CASRAQGGNQPQHF. The CDR3 bases are TGTGCCAGCAGGGCACAGGGTGGCAATCAGCCCCAGCATTTT.

The chain carries TRBV6-1 and TRBJ1-1; TRBD1 might be the D (5 bases). This CDR3 is 15 amino acids long. Trimming removed 4 bases from V and 1 base from J, with 13 bases in between. Per the germline V gene, CDR1 is MNHNS and CDR2 is SASEGT. The chain's CDR3 is CASSAAGEANTEAFF. In DNA form, the CDR3 reads TGTGCCAGCAGTGCGGCGGGGGAGGCGAACACTGAAGCTTTCTTT.

This clone turned up a few times. The chain has TRBV2 and TRBJ2-4; D possibly corresponds to TRBD1 (5 bases). V lost 6 bases and J lost 0, with 15 bases in between. The CDR3 contains 16 residues. Looked up from germline, CDR1 is SNHLY and CDR2 is FYNNEI. The CDR3 DNA is TGTGCCAGCAGGGGAACAGGAACACTAGCCAAAAACATTCAGTACTTC. It encodes CASRGTGTLAKNIQYF.

The chain has TRBV6-4 and TRBJ1-2, with 9 bases matching TRBD1. The CDR3 totals 15 residues. J was trimmed by 4 bases and V by 0 bases; bases with no gene match: 3. CDR1 MRHNA and CDR2 SNTAGT come from the germline V gene. As DNA, the CDR3 is TGTGCCAGCAGTGACTCGGGACAGGGACTCTATGGCTACACCTTC. Its translation is CASSDSGQGLYGYTF.

The chain joins TRBV7-3 to TRBJ2-1; 7 bases fit TRBD2. Germline V gene data show CDR1 as SGHTA and CDR2 as FQGTGA. The CDR3 loop spans 15 amino acids. With V trimmed by 5 bases and J by 4 bases, 8 bases remained unmatched. CDR3 DNA: TGTGCCAGCAGCGGGGACTATTCCCCTTACAATGAGCAGTTCTTC. Encoded protein: CASSGDYSPYNEQFF.

This clone was seen only a few times. The chain employs TRBV7-2 and TRBJ2-5; D not certain. V was trimmed by 5 bases and J by 2 bases, leaving 12 bases between them. This CDR3 spans 14 amino acids. Germline V gives CDR1 SGHTA, CDR2 FQGNSA. CDR3 DNA: TGTGCCAGCAGCGTCGGTTCTAATCAAGAGACCCAGTACTTC. Translation gives CASSVGSNQETQYF.

The chain links TRBV6-5 to TRBJ2-5, with 7 bases lining up with TRBD2. V trimming: 5 bases; J trimming: 2 bases; junction bases outside the gene matches: 5. The CDR3 spans 14 residues. Germline loops: CDR1 MNHEY, CDR2 SVGAGI. CDR3 residues: CASSPNGGQETQYF. In nucleotides, the CDR3 is TGTGCCAGCAGTCCTAACGGGGGGCAAGAGACCCAGTACTTC.

The V and J genes are TRBV10-3 and TRBJ2-3; 9 nucleotides match TRBD1. V trimming: 3 bases; J trimming: 2 bases; junction bases outside the gene matches: 3. Germline lookup yields CDR1 ENHRY and CDR2 SYGVKD. The CDR3 extends over 15 amino acids. CDR3 sequence reads: CAISDDRGYTDTQYF. DNA of the CDR3: TGTGCCATCAGTGATGACAGGGGGTACACAGATACGCAGTATTTT.

V gene TRBV10-1 combines with J gene TRBJ2-2, with TRBD1 matching over 8 bases. The CDR3 consists of 14 residues. The junction had 5 bases not matched to a gene; V was cut back by 5 bases and J by 6 bases. Germline-derived CDR1 and CDR2 are WNHNN and SYGVQD (reference sequence). As DNA, the CDR3 is TGCGCCAGCAGTCAGGGACAGGAGCCCGGGGAGCTGTTTTTT. Translating it yields CASSQGQEPGELFF.

The V and J genes are TRBV7-2 and TRBJ2-5; 14 nucleotides match TRBD2. V gave up 5 bases and J gave up 5 bases; unmatched junction bases: 10. The germline V gene encodes CDR1 SGHTA and CDR2 FQGNSA. The CDR3 sequence is 17 residues long. CDR3 DNA: TGTGCCAGCAGCAACTCCGGGACTAGCGGGAGCAGGGAGACCCAGTACTTC. It specifies CASSNSGTSGSRETQYF.

This sequence joins TRBV7-8 and TRBJ2-7, with 10 bases fitting TRBD1. V shed 1 base, J shed 6 bases, and the junction held 9 bases outside the gene matches. Per germline, CDR1 SGHVS and CDR2 FQNEAQ. This CDR3 region has 16 residues. CDR3: CASSLVGGTGASEQYF. DNA of the CDR3: TGTGCCAGCAGCTTAGTCGGGGGGACAGGGGCGTCCGAGCAGTACTTC.

The chain links TRBV28 to TRBJ1-1, with 9 bases identical to TRBD1. V trimming: 5 bases; J trimming: 4 bases; junction bases outside the gene matches: 8. The CDR3 consists of 15 residues. The germline CDR1 and CDR2 sequences are MDHEN and SYDVKM. The CDR3 DNA is TGTGCCAGCAGTCTATACAGGGGGCTAGGCACTGAAGCTTTCTTT. Residues: CASSLYRGLGTEAFF.

This chain connects TRBV7-9 to TRBJ2-1; D gene ambiguous. In germline, CDR1 is SEHNR, CDR2 FQNEAQ (reference sequence). V was pared by 4 bases and J by 10 bases, with 11 bases between. The CDR3 runs 12 residues. This CDR3 is CASSSISREQFF. DNA for the CDR3: TGTGCCAGCAGCTCGATTTCTAGGGAGCAGTTCTTC. Full variable domain (rest looked up from reference TRBV7-9 and TRBJ2-1): DTGVSQNPRHKITKRGQNVTFRCDPISEHNRLYWYRQTLGQGPEFLTYFQNEAQLEKSRLLSDRFSAERPKGSFSTLEIQRTEQGDSAMYLCASSSISREQFFGPGTRLTVL.

This clone was found a few times. V usage is TRBV11-3 and J usage is TRBJ2-5; the match to TRBD2 covers 16 bases. CDR3 length equals 18 residues. Trimming at V came to 5 bases and at J to 5 bases, leaving 11 bases not matched to a gene. Germline V gene sequence: CDR1 SGHNT, CDR2 YENEEA. CDR3 nucleotide sequence: TGTGCCAGCAGCACCCCCGGGACTAGCGGGAGGGCATGGGAGACCCAGTACTTC. This translates into CASSTPGTSGRAWETQYF.

The V and J genes are TRBV28 and TRBJ2-3; 7 nucleotides line up with TRBD2. V was pared by 9 bases and J by 3 bases, with 15 bases of the junction left unmatched. The germline V gene encodes CDR1 MDHEN and CDR2 SYDVKM. The CDR3 is 16 residues long. CDR3 DNA: TGTGCCAGTTCCCCTATTTTAGCGGGCCCTACAGATACGCAGTATTTT. Translation gives CASSPILAGPTDTQYF.

V gene TRBV4-1 combines with J gene TRBJ1-5; D gene unclear. V gave up 2 bases and J gave up 8 bases, with 13 bases separating them. CDR1 is MGHRA and CDR2 is YSYEKL in the germline V gene. The CDR3 runs to 14 residues. The CDR3 region has the DNA TGCGCCAGCAGCCAAAGTGGCCACCGAGAGCCCCAGCATTTT. Residues: CASSQSGHREPQHF.

The chain has TRBV5-1 and TRBJ2-3; 11 positions match TRBD1. This CDR3 region has 16 residues. V shed 5 bases and J 3 bases; nucleotides not matched to a gene: 8. Germline CDR1 is SGHRS and CDR2 is YFSETQ. The DNA for the CDR3 is TGCGCCAGCAGGCCGACGGGACAGGGGGTTACAGATACGCAGTATTTT. Translating gives CASRPTGQGVTDTQYF.

This rearrangement joins TRBV6-1 to TRBJ2-7, with TRBD2 identical over 9 bases. The CDR3 is 16 residues long. The V segment lost 2 bases and the J segment 1 base; nucleotides outside the gene matches: 6. CDR1 is MNHNS and CDR2 is SASEGT in the germline V gene. The CDR3 region is CASSETLAGSSYEQYF. The CDR3 DNA reads as TGTGCCAGCAGTGAAACCCTAGCGGGAAGTTCCTACGAGCAGTACTTC.

This sequence joins TRBV27 and TRBJ2-3; D is unclear. The germline gives CDR1 MNHEY, CDR2 SMNVEV (reference sequence). Trimming left V 0 bases short and J 5 bases short, with 12 bases between. There are 15 residues in the CDR3. In DNA, the CDR3 is TGTGCCAGCAGTTTATCCCAGAATGTAATAGATACGCAGTATTTT. Translated: CASSLSQNVIDTQYF.

The chain links TRBV4-1 to TRBJ2-7; 11 positions match TRBD2. CDR3 size: 14 residues. Germline trimming cut 4 bases from V and 3 bases from J; bases unmatched to any gene: 2. Germline CDR1 reads MGHRA; CDR2 reads YSYEKL. CDR3 coding DNA: TGCGCCAGCAGCCCCGGACTAGCGGGCTACGAGCAGTACTTC. This codes for CASSPGLAGYEQYF.

V usage is TRBV7-9 and J usage is TRBJ1-1; weak D call: TRBD1 (5 bases). CDR3 size: 11 residues. Germline CDR1 SEHNR, CDR2 FQNEAQ (reference sequence). V was shortened by 6 bases and J by 8 bases, with 10 bases between the two germline ends. CDR3 loop: CASSWGSEAFF. The CDR3 DNA reads as TGTGCCAGCAGTTGGGGCTCCGAAGCTTTCTTT.

The chain is built from TRBV7-3 and TRBJ2-2; tentative D call: TRBD2 (5 bases). Germline CDR1 is SGHTA and CDR2 is FQGTGA. V was shortened by 3 bases and J by 6 bases, with 11 bases between the two germline ends. This CDR3 comprises 14 residues. The DNA for the CDR3 is TGTGCCAGCAGCTTGGAGGCAAATCCCGGGGAGCTGTTTTTT. This codes for CASSLEANPGELFF.